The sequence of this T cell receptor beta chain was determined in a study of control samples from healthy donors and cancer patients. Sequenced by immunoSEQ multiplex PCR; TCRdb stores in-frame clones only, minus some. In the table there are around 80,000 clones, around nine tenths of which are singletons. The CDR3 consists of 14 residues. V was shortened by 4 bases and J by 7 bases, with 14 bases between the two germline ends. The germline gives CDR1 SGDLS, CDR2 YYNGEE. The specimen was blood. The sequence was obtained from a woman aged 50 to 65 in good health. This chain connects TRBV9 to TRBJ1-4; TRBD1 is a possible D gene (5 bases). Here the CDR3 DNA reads TGTGCCAGCAGCAGCCAGGGTGGGGCTGAAAAACTGTTTTTT. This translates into CASSSQGGAEKLFF. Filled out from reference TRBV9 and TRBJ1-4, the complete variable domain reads DSGVTQTPKHLITATGQRVTLRCSPRSGDLSVYWYQQSLDQGLQFLIQYYNGEERAKGNILERFSAQQFPDLHSELNLSSLELGDSALYFCASSSQGGAEKLFFGSGTQLSVL.